The rows below give T cell receptor beta chains drawn from one sample of a study of T cells expressing NK-cell markers. From its re-call of the 5' RACE reads, TCRdb lists each CDR3 protein once, without DNA. The record lists approximately 550,000 distinct CDR3 sequences, of which the ten most abundant hold around 3.3%. Sequencing was done on a sample of blood T cells: a sorted CD56 or NKG2C T cell subset, CD4+ or CD8+ T cells, or bulk PBMC T cells (not recorded which). Receptor source: a young man in good health. Each CDR3 is given with its conserved first and last residue.

>TRBV5-5|TRBJ2-1
CASSFTFGGLDEQFF
>TRBV7-3|TRBJ2-2
CASSLIRARELFF
>TRBV24-1|TRBJ2-7
CATSDLTRNYF
>TRBV12-3/TRBV12-4|TRBJ2-2
CASQKAPTNTGELFF
>TRBV20-1|TRBJ2-3
CSASPGTGGTHTQYF
>TRBV13|TRBJ2-5
CASSLGAGTHGQETQYF
>TRBV11-2|TRBJ2-5
CASSSAMGLARETQYF
>TRBV5-1|TRBJ2-5
CASSFLLAGQETQYF
>TRBV20-1|TRBJ1-4
CSAGGGGGEKLFF
>TRBV6-5|TRBJ2-4
CASSYSKGLAGGAKNIQYF
>TRBV11-2|TRBJ2-7
CASSQGLDEQYF
>TRBV5-1|TRBJ2-3
CASSLEGAWRTDTQYF
>TRBV27|TRBJ2-1
CASSLNSFSPVYNEQFF
>TRBV5-5|TRBJ2-2
CASSSGLAGSSTGELFF
>TRBV6-1|TRBJ1-4
CASSGVGVPPNEKLFF
>TRBV29-1|TRBJ2-1
CSVRGLVSEQFF
>TRBV7-3|TRBJ2-3
CASSLVHPTDTQYF
>TRBV12-3/TRBV12-4|TRBJ2-3
CASSLTISPTDTQYF
>TRBV7-8|TRBJ2-1
CASSLEALAGEYEQFF
>TRBV5-1|TRBJ1-1
CASSSQGESTEAFF
>TRBV2|TRBJ2-2
CASSVRGLASTTGELFF
>TRBV5-1|TRBJ2-5
CASSWGPQAGSETQYF
>TRBV25-1|TRBJ2-1
CASSLGGDNEQFF
>TRBV29-1|TRBJ2-7
CSVAAPQGTLYEQYF
>TRBV12-3/TRBV12-4|TRBJ1-5
CASSGTALNRPDSNQPQHF
>TRBV9|TRBJ2-1
CASSVVGSAGNEQFF
>TRBV9|TRBJ1-3
CASRDSSGNTIYF
>TRBV20-1|TRBJ2-1
CSAREGLEVFNEQFF
>TRBV20-1|TRBJ1-6
CSAPKGQGVLDSPLHF
>TRBV28|TRBJ2-7
CASSSVVEGRYEQYF
>TRBV6-2/TRBV6-3|TRBJ2-5
CASRQGPRETQYF
>TRBV3-1|TRBJ2-3
CASSHGGGVTDTQYF
>TRBV28|TRBJ2-2
CASSQIAGNTGELFF
>TRBV5-1|TRBJ2-5
CASSSRGTPKKETQYF
>TRBV7-9|TRBJ2-7
CASRHNSSYEQYF
>TRBV11-2|TRBJ1-2
CASSPAVGYTF
>TRBV28|TRBJ2-7
CASSPGLAGGGNEQYF
>TRBV7-9|TRBJ1-2
CASSSSGAHYGYTF
>TRBV14|TRBJ2-3
CASSQVEGTQYF
>TRBV11-2|TRBJ2-6
CASSVRQGLGSGANVLTF
>TRBV15|TRBJ2-7
CATSLTASSYEQYF
>TRBV21-1|TRBJ2-5
CASSKEGTLPKQETQYF
>TRBV12-3/TRBV12-4|TRBJ2-1
CASSLSSMVSQFF
>TRBV20-1|TRBJ2-1
CSAYGLAGIYNEQFF
>TRBV3-1|TRBJ2-1
CASRQSGYNEQFF
>TRBV20-1|TRBJ2-3
CSARGSSGRVADTQYF
>TRBV7-6|TRBJ2-1
CASSLGTSGAPFF